These 3 T cell receptor beta chains were all obtained from the same sample, sequenced in a study of shared clonotypes between healthy human individuals. Assay: immunoSEQ multiplex PCR; the TCRdb copy retains only in-frame clones and omits some. Altogether 2 million to 2.5 million clones are present, 90% to 97% being singletons, with the ten largest covering approximately 0.13%. The material sequenced was naive CD4+ T cells sorted from blood. Specified subset: CD45RA+ positively selected. These receptor sequences come from a man aged 18 to 30 in good health.

The rearrangement uses TRBV27 and TRBJ1-1; 8 nucleotides agree with TRBD1. J gave up 3 bases and V 3 bases, and 15 bases lay outside the gene matches. The germline V gene has CDR1 MNHEY and CDR2 SMNVEV (reference sequence). This CDR3 has 18 residues. CDR3 nucleotides: TGTGCCAGCAGTTTTCCTATGGGACAGGTAATGGAGGACACTGAAGCTTTCTTT. This sequence encodes CASSFPMGQVMEDTEAFF.

The chain recombines TRBV6-4 with TRBJ2-5, with D perhaps matching TRBD2 (5 bases). Germline CDR1 is MRHNA and CDR2 is SNTAGT. The CDR3 sequence is 13 residues long. V lost 4 bases and J 5 bases, leaving 11 bases between the germline ends. Here the CDR3 DNA reads TGTGCCAGCAGTGTAATACCGGGGGAGACCCAGTACTTC. As protein: CASSVIPGETQYF.

V is TRBV5-8 and J is TRBJ1-4; TRBD1 matches 8 bases. The germline gives CDR1 SGHTS, CDR2 YDEGEE. The J segment lost 4 bases and the V segment lost 7 bases, leaving 6 bases of the junction unmatched. The CDR3 has 14 residues. CDR3 loop: CASRPTGVNEKLFF. The CDR3 DNA is TGTGCCAGCCGACCGACAGGGGTTAATGAAAAACTGTTTTTT. Full variable domain (outside the CDR3, taken from reference TRBV5-8 and TRBJ1-4): EAGVTQSPTHLIKTRGQQATLRCSPISGHTSVYWYQQALGLGLQFLLWYDEGEERNRGNFPPRFSGRQFPNYSSELNVNALELEDSALYLCASRPTGVNEKLFFGSGTQLSVL.